This TCR beta chain is drawn from a study of regulatory T cells in long-lasting Graves disease. Arm-PCR of CDR3 regions with iRepertoire HTBI primers generated TCR beta libraries. MiXCR, applied by TCRdb to the multiplex PCR reads, yields one record per CDR3 protein. The table includes 400,000 to 550,000 distinct CDR3 sequences, about 15% detected once. The CDR3 spans 14 residues. The germline CDR1 and CDR2 sequences are DFQATT and SNEGSKA (reference sequence). Deletions cut 3 bases from V and 4 bases from J, with 14 bases between. Time point noted: newly diagnosed GD, antithyroid drugs for less than 3 months. Scientists built the TCR library using RNA that was extracted from PBMCs. These data were likewise used in another study, on T cells in Graves' hyperthyroidism and ophthalmopathy.

The sample in question was peripheral blood mononuclear cells (PBMCs), obtained at new diagnosis, from a patient treated with antithyroid drugs. The sequence came from a young woman with Graves disease. The J gene is TRBJ2-3, the V gene TRBV20-1, with D possibly being TRBD2 (6 bases). CDR3 nucleotides: TGCAGTGCTAGGGAGGGGCGCCGGGCAGATACGCAGTATTTT. As protein: CSAREGRRADTQYF.